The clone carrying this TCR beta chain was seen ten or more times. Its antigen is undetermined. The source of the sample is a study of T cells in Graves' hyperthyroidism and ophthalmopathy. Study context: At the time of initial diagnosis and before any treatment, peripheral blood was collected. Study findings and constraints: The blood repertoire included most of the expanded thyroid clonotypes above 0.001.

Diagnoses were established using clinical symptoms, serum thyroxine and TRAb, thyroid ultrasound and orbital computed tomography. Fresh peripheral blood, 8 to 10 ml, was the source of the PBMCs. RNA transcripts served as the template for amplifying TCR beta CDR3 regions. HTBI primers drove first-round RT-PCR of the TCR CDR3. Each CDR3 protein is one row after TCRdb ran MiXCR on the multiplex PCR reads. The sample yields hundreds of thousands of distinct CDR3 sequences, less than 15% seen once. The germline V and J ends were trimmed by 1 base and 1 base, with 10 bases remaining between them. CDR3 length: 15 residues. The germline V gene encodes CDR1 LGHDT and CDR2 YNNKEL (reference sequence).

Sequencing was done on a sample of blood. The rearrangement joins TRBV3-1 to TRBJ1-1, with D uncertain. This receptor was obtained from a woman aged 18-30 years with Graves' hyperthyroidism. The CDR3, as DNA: TGTGCCAGCAGCCAAGTTCCATATTCGAACACTGAAGCTTTCTTT. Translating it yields CASSQVPYSNTEAFF.